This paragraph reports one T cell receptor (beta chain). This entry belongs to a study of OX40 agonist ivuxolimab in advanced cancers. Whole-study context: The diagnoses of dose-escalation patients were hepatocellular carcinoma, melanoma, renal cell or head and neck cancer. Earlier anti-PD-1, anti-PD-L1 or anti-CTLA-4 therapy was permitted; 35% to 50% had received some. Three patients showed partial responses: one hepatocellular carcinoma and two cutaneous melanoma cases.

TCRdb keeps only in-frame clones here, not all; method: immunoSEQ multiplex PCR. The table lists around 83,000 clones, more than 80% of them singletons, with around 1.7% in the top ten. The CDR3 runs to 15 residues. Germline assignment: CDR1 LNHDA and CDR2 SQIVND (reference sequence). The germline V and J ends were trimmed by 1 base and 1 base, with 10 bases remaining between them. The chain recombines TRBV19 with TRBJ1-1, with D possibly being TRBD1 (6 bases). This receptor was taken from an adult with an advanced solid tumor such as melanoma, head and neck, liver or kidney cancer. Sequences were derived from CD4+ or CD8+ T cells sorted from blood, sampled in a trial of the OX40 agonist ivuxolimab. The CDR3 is CASSIGQAENTEAFF. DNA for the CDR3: TGTGCCAGTAGTATAGGACAGGCCGAGAACACTGAAGCTTTCTTT.